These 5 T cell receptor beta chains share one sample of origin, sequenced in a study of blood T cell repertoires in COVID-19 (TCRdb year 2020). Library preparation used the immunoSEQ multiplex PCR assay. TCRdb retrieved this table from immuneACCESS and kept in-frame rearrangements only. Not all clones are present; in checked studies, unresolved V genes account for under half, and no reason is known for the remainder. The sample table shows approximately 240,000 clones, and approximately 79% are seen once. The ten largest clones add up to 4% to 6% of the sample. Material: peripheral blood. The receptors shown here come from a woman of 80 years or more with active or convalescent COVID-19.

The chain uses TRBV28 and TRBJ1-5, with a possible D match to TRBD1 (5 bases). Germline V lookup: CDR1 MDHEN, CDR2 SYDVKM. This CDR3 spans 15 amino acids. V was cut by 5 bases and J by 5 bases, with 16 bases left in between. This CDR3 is CASSLRRGGDQPQHF. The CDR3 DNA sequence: TGTGCCAGCAGTCTTAGGCGTGGGGGGGATCAGCCCCAGCATTTT.

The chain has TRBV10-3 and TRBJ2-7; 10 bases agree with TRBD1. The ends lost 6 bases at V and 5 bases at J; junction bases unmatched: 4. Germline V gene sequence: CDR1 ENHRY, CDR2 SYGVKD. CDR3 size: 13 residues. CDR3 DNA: TGTGCCATCAGGGGGACAGGGGTGGACGAGCAGTACTTC. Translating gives CAIRGTGVDEQYF.

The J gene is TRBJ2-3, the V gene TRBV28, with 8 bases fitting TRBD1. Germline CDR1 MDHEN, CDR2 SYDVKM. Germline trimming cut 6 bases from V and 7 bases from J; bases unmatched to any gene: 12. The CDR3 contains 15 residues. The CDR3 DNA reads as TGTGCCAGCAGCTCCCAAGGGACAGGACTTCATACGCAGTATTTT. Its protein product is CASSSQGTGLHTQYF.

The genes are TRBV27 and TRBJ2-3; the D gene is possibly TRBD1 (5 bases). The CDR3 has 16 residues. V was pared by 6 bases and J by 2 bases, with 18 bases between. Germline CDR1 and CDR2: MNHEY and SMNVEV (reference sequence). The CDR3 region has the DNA TGTGCCAGCAGGTCAGGGCCCTCCATTAACACAGATACGCAGTATTTT. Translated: CASRSGPSINTDTQYF.

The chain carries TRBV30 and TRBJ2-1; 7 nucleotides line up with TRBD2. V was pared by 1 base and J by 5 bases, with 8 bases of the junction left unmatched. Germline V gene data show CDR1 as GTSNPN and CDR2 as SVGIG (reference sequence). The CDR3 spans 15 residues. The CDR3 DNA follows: TGTGCCTGGAGTGGAACTCGCGGGGGAAACAATGAGCAGTTCTTC. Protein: CAWSGTRGGNNEQFF.